These T cell receptor beta chains were read from a single sample in a study of T cell responses to AZD1222 COVID-19 vaccine. Profiled with immunoSEQ multiplex PCR; TCRdb holds only in-frame clones, not every one. The data hold 65,000 to 85,000 clones, with about 85% observed a single time. This specimen consisted of peripheral blood, obtained on day 0 of AZD1222 vaccination. These receptors all stem from an adult in good health. Each CDR3 is given with its conserved first and last residue.

J	V	CDR3
TRBJ2-2	TRBV7-3	CASSLGRREGNTGELFF
TRBJ1-2	TRBV19	CASSITRYGAGSGYTF
TRBJ1-2	TRBV3-1/TRBV3-2	CASSQRTGGGYTF
TRBJ1-2	TRBV27	CATWTPPSYGYTF
TRBJ1-2	TRBV14	CASSQGTGHKGGYTF
TRBJ1-5	TRBV28	CASRGTGVIQPQHF
TRBJ1-1	TRBV28	CASSLGGYWGNTEAFF
TRBJ1-4	TRBV28	CASSQWTGGEKLFF
TRBJ2-7	TRBV30	CAWSGQDTYEQYF
TRBJ1-1	TRBV7-2	CASSFEGVRANTEAFF
TRBJ1-4	TRBV9	CASSVGSGNSPKLFF
TRBJ2-7	TRBV3-1/TRBV3-2	CASSQGGGLYEQYF
TRBJ1-4	TRBV10-3	CAISRDRVREKLFF
TRBJ1-6	TRBV14	CASSQGQLNSPLHF
TRBJ1-1	TRBV7-2	CASSPGRANTEAFF
TRBJ2-7	TRBV15	CATSRVGRANDEQYF
TRBJ1-1	TRBV7-2	CASSLRSTEAFF
TRBJ1-2	TRBV12-3/TRBV12-4	CASSPGGTYGYTF
TRBJ2-7	TRBV28	CASLKLAGVTEQYF
TRBJ2-3	TRBV27	CASSYQPQGDTQYF
TRBJ1-2	TRBV18	CASSPREGVRVPYGYTF
TRBJ1-4	TRBV18	CASSLNRGNVEKLFF
TRBJ1-2	TRBV4-2	CASSKNGYTF
TRBJ2-7	TRBV9	CASSVGGTNWEYEQYF
TRBJ1-1	TRBV7-2	CASSLGTANLEAFF
TRBJ2-5	TRBV7-2	CASTALRETQYF
TRBJ2-3	TRBV12-3/TRBV12-4	CASSLPDTQYF
TRBJ1-5	TRBV18	CASSPRGPVDQPQHF
TRBJ2-1	TRBV29-1	CSVGGWGNNEQFF
TRBJ2-7	TRBV30	CAWSVLAGAEEYF
TRBJ2-5	TRBV3-1/TRBV3-2	CASSPPDRGRQETQYF
TRBJ1-6	TRBV12-3/TRBV12-4	CASSLQNGSPLHF
TRBJ2-5	TRBV19	CASSPPGPFQETQYF
TRBJ2-1	TRBV19	CATAGLAGGRNEQFF
TRBJ2-1	TRBV11-1	CASSLPGTSGKNEQFF
TRBJ2-7	TRBV10-3	CAISQRLTLYEQYF
TRBJ1-1	TRBV4-3	CASSQDGQPNTEAFF
TRBJ1-4	TRBV29-1	CSVAGAANEKLFF
TRBJ2-7	TRBV5-1	CASSLAFLGRSYEQYF
TRBJ2-2	TRBV28	CASSLAQINTGELFF